These 5 T cell receptor beta chains came from one sample sequenced in a study of T cell repertoires in cytomegalovirus infection. Antigens of these TCRs are unknown. TCRdb fed the reads into MiXCR, producing one record per CDR3 protein. The sample lists about 830,000 distinct CDR3 sequences, approximately 32% occurring once. The sequences come from cultured CD8+ T cells from PBMCs, collected from culture after CMV antigen stimulation. These receptors were obtained from a human donor in good health (CMV status not recorded). Some clones in this sample may be carry-over from other donors' samples.

This clonotype showed up just a few times. This chain connects TRBV27 to TRBJ2-3; 11 nucleotides match TRBD2. CDR1 and CDR2 from the germline V gene are MNHEY and SMNVEV (reference sequence). After removal of 5 bases from V and 3 bases from J, the junction contained 4 bases not matched to a gene. The CDR3 spans 15 residues. The CDR3 DNA sequence: TGTGCCAGCAGTATACTAGCGGGGGAAACAGATACGCAGTATTTT. Protein sequence: CASSILAGETDTQYF.

This clonotype was detected a few times. V is TRBV2 and J is TRBJ2-1; D assignment may be TRBD1 or TRBD2 (5 bases each). The CDR3 runs to 14 residues. Germline V CDR1 and CDR2: SNHLY, FYNNEI. V was shortened by 6 bases and J by 0 bases, with 9 bases between the two germline ends. The CDR3, as DNA: TGTGCCAGCAGGGGGACCGTCTCCTACAATGAGCAGTTCTTC. Amino acid sequence: CASRGTVSYNEQFF.

The chain carries TRBV6-5 and TRBJ2-7, with 9 positions matching TRBD2. In germline, CDR1 is MNHEY, CDR2 SVGAGI. With 0 bases clipped from V and 7 bases from J, the junction kept 1 base outside the gene matches. This CDR3 has 13 residues. The CDR3, as DNA: TGTGCCAGCAGTTACTCGCGGGGGGGGGAGCAGTACGTC. Its protein is CASSYSRGGEQYV.

The rearrangement uses TRBV9 and TRBJ1-2, with D possibly TRBD1 on 6 matching bases. The germline V and J ends were trimmed by 0 bases and 0 bases, with 27 bases remaining between them. The CDR3 length is 21 residues. Germline assignment: CDR1 SGDLS and CDR2 YYNGEE. The CDR3 loop reads CASSVATTGDLTYASNYGYTF. As DNA, the CDR3 is TGTGCCAGCAGCGTAGCTACGACAGGAGATCTCACTTACGCCTCTAACTATGGCTACACCTTC.

This clonotype was counted between two and nine times. The chain has TRBV7-6 and TRBJ1-6; unclear D gene. Trimming took 1 base from V and 10 from J, leaving 14 bases between them. There are 15 residues in the CDR3. Germline V gene sequence: CDR1 SGHVS, CDR2 FNYEAQ. The CDR3 loop reads CASSLDGRERSPLHF. The CDR3 region has the DNA TGTGCCAGCAGCTTAGATGGGAGAGAGAGGTCACCCCTCCACTTT.